What follows are 23 T cell receptor beta chains derived from one specimen sequenced in a study of CD8 T cells in ankylosing spondylitis. In TCRdb, the 5' RACE reads were re-called with MiXCR into one record per CDR3 protein. The table includes around 300,000 distinct CDR3 sequences, roughly 12% detected once. The sample comprised blood, either unsorted or a sorted T cell fraction (not recorded which). The source is a female donor with ankylosing spondylitis or in good health (not recorded which).

The J gene is TRBJ2-1, the V gene TRBV11-2; D gene uncertain. Deletions cut 3 bases from V and 0 bases from J, with 9 bases between. From germline, CDR1 is SGHAT and CDR2 FQNNGV. The CDR3 spans 15 residues. As DNA, the CDR3 is TGTGCCAGCAGCTTTGTAGCTCGCTCCTACAATGAGCAGTTCTTC. Amino acids: CASSFVARSYNEQFF.

This clonotype was picked up many times. J is TRBJ2-5 and V is TRBV5-1, with 8 bases identical to TRBD2. Germline V gene lookup returns CDR1 SGHRS and CDR2 YFSETQ. The CDR3 totals 16 residues. J gave up 1 base and V 0 bases, and 5 bases lay outside the gene matches. The CDR3 DNA sequence: TGCGCCAGCAGCTTGGCCTTAGCGGGGCCCCAAGAGACCCAGTACTTC. This gives the protein CASSLALAGPQETQYF.

This clonotype was seen many times. In nucleotides, the CDR3 is TGCAGTGCTAGGCTCCTGGCGGGGGCTACAGATACGCAGTATTTT. It translates to CSARLLAGATDTQYF. The chain joins TRBV20-1 to TRBJ2-3, with D tentatively TRBD2 (7 bases). The CDR3 sequence is 15 residues long. In germline, CDR1 is DFQATT, CDR2 SNEGSKA (reference sequence). Between the trimmed V and J ends, which lost 3 bases and 3 bases, there was a span of 16 bases.

This clonotype was seen only a few times. The chain joins TRBV28 to TRBJ2-7, with 7 bases identical to TRBD2. V lost 6 bases to trimming and J lost 6 bases; unmatched junction nucleotides: 5. CDR1 is MDHEN and CDR2 is SYDVKM in the germline V gene. This CDR3 has 12 amino acids. The CDR3 DNA reads TGTGCCAGCAGCTTAGGGGAGGGCGAGCAGTACTTC. Protein sequence: CASSLGEGEQYF.

The sample holds a few counts of this clonotype. The DNA of the CDR3 is TGCAGTGCTAGTAGTCCGGCGACCTACGAGCAGTACTTC. Protein sequence: CSASSPATYEQYF. The gene calls are TRBV20-1 and TRBJ2-7; unclear D gene. The CDR3 contains 13 residues. The V gene's germline CDR1 is DFQATT and CDR2 SNEGSKA (reference sequence). The ends were cut back, 3 bases at V and 2 bases at J, with 11 bases in the middle.

V is TRBV29-1 and J is TRBJ2-3; D unclear. V shed 7 bases and J shed 2 bases, with 10 bases lying between them. Germline V gives CDR1 SQVTM, CDR2 ANQGSEA. The CDR3 has 12 amino acids. CDR3 nucleotide sequence: TGCAGCGACACCAAAAACACAGATACGCAGTATTTT. Translation: CSDTKNTDTQYF.

Points on this clonotype: This clone may be a read error of a much larger clone one base away. The chain links TRBV5-1 to TRBJ2-1; D is uncertain. Germline-derived CDR1 and CDR2 are SGHRS and YFSETQ. With 2 bases removed from V and 9 bases from J, the gap between germline ends came to 15 bases. The CDR3 sequence is 14 residues long. CDR3 loop: CASSFAASSPEQFF. Here the CDR3 DNA reads TGCGCCAGCAGCTTTGCGGCGAGCAGTCCTGAGCAGTTCTTC.

This clonotype was recorded a few times. V gene TRBV7-2 combines with J gene TRBJ2-7, with 9 bases lining up with TRBD2. This CDR3 region has 16 residues. CDR1 is SGHTA and CDR2 is FQGNSA in the germline V gene. The trim removed 0 bases at V and 6 bases at J, leaving 9 bases unmatched. The DNA for the CDR3 is TGTGCCAGCAGCTTAGCGCGCGGGAGGGCTAAGGCCGAGCAGTACTTC. Translating it yields CASSLARGRAKAEQYF.

This clonotype was picked up many times. The CDR3 sequence: CASSFTGTGGRRTEAFF. DNA for the CDR3: TGTGCCAGCAGTTTTACCGGGACAGGGGGTAGGAGAACTGAAGCTTTCTTT. The V call is TRBV27, the J call TRBJ1-1; 11 bases fit TRBD1. The CDR3 totals 17 residues. The trim removed 3 bases at V and 5 bases at J, leaving 11 bases unmatched. Germline assignment: CDR1 MNHEY and CDR2 SMNVEV (reference sequence).

The rearrangement uses TRBV3-1 and TRBJ2-5; 7 bases are a match to TRBD1. The V gene end was trimmed by 5 bases and the J gene end by 4 bases; junction bases not matched to a gene: 4. The CDR3 has 13 amino acids. Germline V gene sequence: CDR1 LGHDT, CDR2 YNNKEL (reference sequence). The CDR3 nucleotides read TGTGCCAGCAGCGCCGACAGGGCAGAGACCCAGTACTTC. This encodes CASSADRAETQYF.

This clonotype was detected a few times. The chain uses TRBV27 and TRBJ2-3; D ambiguous. Germline V gives CDR1 MNHEY, CDR2 SMNVEV (reference sequence). V was shortened by 5 bases and J by 6 bases, with 9 bases between the two germline ends. The CDR3 totals 12 residues. CDR3 coding DNA: TGTGCCAGCAGTCCCTCGTCTGATACGCAGTATTTT. Its translation is CASSPSSDTQYF.

This clonotype has ten or more counts. This chain uses TRBV2 with TRBJ1-1, with D hard to call. The CDR3 has 11 residues. The germline V gene has CDR1 SNHLY and CDR2 FYNNEI. Trimming stripped 10 bases from V and 1 base from J, with 7 bases between. The CDR3 nucleotides are TGTGCCACCTTGACGAACACTGAAGCTTTCTTT. Protein: CATLTNTEAFF. The variable domain in full, completed from reference TRBV2 and TRBJ1-1, reads EPEVTQTPSHQVTQMGQEVILRCVPISNHLYFYWYRQILGQKVEFLVSFYNNEISEKSEIFDDQFSVERPDGSNFTLKIRSTKLEDSAMYFCATLTNTEAFFGQGTRLTVV.

The chain couples TRBV5-1 to TRBJ2-7; D unresolved. The length of the CDR3 is 13 residues. From germline, CDR1 is SGHRS and CDR2 YFSETQ. Trimming took off 7 bases at V and 3 bases at J, with 14 bases between the two ends. The DNA of the CDR3 is TGCGCCAGCGCCTTCGAGTTATTCTACGAGCAGTACTTC. This sequence encodes CASAFELFYEQYF.

This chain links TRBV20-1 with TRBJ2-1; TRBD2 aligns across 14 bases. There are 18 residues in the CDR3. The germline CDR1 and CDR2 sequences are DFQATT and SNEGSKA (reference sequence). The V gene end was trimmed by 0 bases and the J gene end by 2 bases; junction bases not matched to a gene: 6. The chain's CDR3 is CSARDELGLAGAYNEQFF. The CDR3 region has the DNA TGCAGTGCTAGAGATGAGCTGGGACTAGCGGGGGCCTACAATGAGCAGTTCTTC.

At least ten counts were recorded for this clonotype. J is TRBJ1-5 and V is TRBV4-3; D is undetermined. The germline CDR1 and CDR2 sequences are LGHNA and YSLEER. Between the trimmed V and J ends, which lost 0 bases and 5 bases, there was a span of 11 bases. This CDR3 region has 15 residues. The CDR3 DNA sequence: TGCGCCAGCAGCCAAGATGTAGGGATCTATCAGCCCCAGCATTTT. As protein: CASSQDVGIYQPQHF.

The gene calls are TRBV5-5 and TRBJ2-7; 7 bases are shared with TRBD1. The CDR3 length is 15 residues. The ends lost 3 bases at V and 2 bases at J; junction bases unmatched: 8. CDR1 is SGHKS, CDR2 YYEKEE, per germline (reference sequence). CDR3 amino acids: CASSSTGVLTYEQYF. CDR3 nucleotides: TGTGCCAGCAGCTCTACAGGGGTCCTAACCTACGAGCAGTACTTC.

In this sample, this clonotype turned up a few times. The V call is TRBV5-4, the J call TRBJ2-2, with 11 bases that match TRBD2. With 4 bases clipped from V and 5 bases from J, the junction kept 13 bases outside the gene matches. This CDR3 spans 18 amino acids. Per germline, CDR1 SGHNT and CDR2 YYREEE (reference sequence). CDR3 loop: CASSGRPTSGRGTGELFF. In DNA, the CDR3 is TGTGCCAGCAGCGGCCGTCCTACTAGCGGGAGAGGAACCGGGGAGCTGTTTTTT.

This clonotype was observed at least ten times. CDR3 bases: TGTGCCACCAGCCGGGACAGGGATTCCGGGGAGCTGTTTTTT. It codes for CATSRDRDSGELFF. The J gene is TRBJ2-2, the V gene TRBV15; 9 nucleotides align to TRBD1. The V segment lost 5 bases and the J segment 6 bases; nucleotides outside the gene matches: 4. CDR1 LNHNV and CDR2 YYDKDF come from the germline V gene (reference sequence). The CDR3 runs to 14 residues.

This clonotype was counted at least ten times. The V call is TRBV28, the J call TRBJ2-1; perhaps TRBD2 as D (7 bases). CDR1 MDHEN and CDR2 SYDVKM come from the germline V gene. The CDR3 loop spans 12 amino acids. With 1 base removed from V and 15 bases from J, the gap between germline ends came to 13 bases. The chain's CDR3 is CASSLLGRGAFF. For the CDR3, the DNA is TGTGCCAGCAGTTTATTGGGGAGGGGGGCGTTCTTC.

This clonotype was detected many times. The rearrangement uses TRBV7-2 and TRBJ2-1; 8 positions match TRBD1. The CDR3 sequence is 15 residues long. V gave up 3 bases and J gave up 6 bases; unmatched junction bases: 7. Per germline, CDR1 SGHTA and CDR2 FQGNSA. The CDR3 loop reads CASSFLSGTGNEQFF. CDR3 DNA sequence: TGTGCCAGCAGCTTCTTATCCGGGACAGGCAATGAGCAGTTCTTC.

This clonotype has a count of ten or more. The chain joins TRBV12-3 or TRBV12-4 to TRBJ2-2; D is possibly TRBD1 or TRBD2 (5 bases each). The CDR3 sequence is 15 residues long. V was cut by 4 bases and J by 5 bases, with 14 bases left in between. In DNA form, the CDR3 reads TGTGCCAGCAGTTACCGCCAGGGCGGGACCGGGGAGCTGTTTTTT. Protein product: CASSYRQGGTGELFF.

This clonotype was found many times. The V and J genes are TRBV12-3 or TRBV12-4 and TRBJ2-1, with 7 positions matching TRBD2. The CDR3 is 15 amino acids. V was clipped by 6 bases and J by 4 bases; unmatched bases: 9. The chain's CDR3 is CASSPSSGNYNEQFF. The CDR3 DNA sequence: TGTGCCAGCAGCCCCTCTAGCGGTAATTACAATGAGCAGTTCTTC.

This clonotype was found many times. This chain links TRBV29-1 with TRBJ2-5, with D possibly matching TRBD1 (6 bases). The V gene's germline CDR1 is SQVTM and CDR2 ANQGSEA. Trimming shortened V by 7 bases and J by 5 bases, and 20 bases separated the two germline ends. This CDR3 contains 14 residues. The CDR3 DNA is TGCAGCGCTGGCCGAATAGGGGGAAAGGAGACCCAGTACTTC. Translation: CSAGRIGGKETQYF.